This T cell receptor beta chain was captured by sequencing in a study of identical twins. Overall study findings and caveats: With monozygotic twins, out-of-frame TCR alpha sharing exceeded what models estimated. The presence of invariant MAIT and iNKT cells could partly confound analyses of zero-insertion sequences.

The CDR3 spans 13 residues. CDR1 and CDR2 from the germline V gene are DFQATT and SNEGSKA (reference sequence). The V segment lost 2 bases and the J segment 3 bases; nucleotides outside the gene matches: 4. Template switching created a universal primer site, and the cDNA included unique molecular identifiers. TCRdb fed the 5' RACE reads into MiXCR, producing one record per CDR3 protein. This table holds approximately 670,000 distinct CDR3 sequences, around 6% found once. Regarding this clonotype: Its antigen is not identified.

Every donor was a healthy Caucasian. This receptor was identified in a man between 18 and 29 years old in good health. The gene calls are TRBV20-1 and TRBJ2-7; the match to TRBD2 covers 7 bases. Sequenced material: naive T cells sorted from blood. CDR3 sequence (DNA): TGCAGTGCTAGATCGGGAGGATTCTACGAGCAGTACTTC. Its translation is CSARSGGFYEQYF.